The 16 T cell receptor beta chains below were found in one sample sequenced in a study of breast tumors, draining lymph nodes, adjacent tissues. TCRdb re-called the multiplex PCR reads with MiXCR, one entry per CDR3 protein. The sample comprises around 300,000 distinct CDR3 sequences, 30% of which are singletons, and 0.85% to 1.2% rests with the top ten. The lymph nodes were axillary draining lymph nodes from breast cancer patients. The sequenced material came from axillary lymph node tissue. The origin of the receptors is a female donor with breast cancer. Some clones in this sample may be carry-over from other donors' samples.

A remark on this clonotype: Since a much larger clone is just one base distant, this may be a read error. The chain combines TRBV5-4 with TRBJ1-3; D unresolved. Germline V lookup: CDR1 SGHNT, CDR2 YYREEE (reference sequence). The CDR3 loop spans 13 amino acids. CDR3 DNA sequence: TGTGCCAACAGCCGCCCGTCTGGAAACACCATATATTTT. Translation: CANSRPSGNTIYF.

This clonotype was found many times. The V call is TRBV10-2, the J call TRBJ2-2; the D is unclear. The CDR3 is 15 residues long. Trimming cost V 2 bases and J 0 bases, with 7 bases left between them. Germline V gene sequence: CDR1 WSHSY, CDR2 SAAADI. CDR3 region: CASSEPRPNTGELFF. CDR3 nucleotides: TGCGCCAGCAGTGAGCCTAGACCGAACACCGGGGAGCTGTTTTTT.

To note about this clonotype: A much bigger clone sits one base away, suggesting this may be a read error. The gene calls are TRBV6-1 and TRBJ1-2; a weak D match, TRBD1 (5 bases). V dropped 9 bases and J dropped 4 bases, with 27 bases sitting between them. CDR1 MNHNS and CDR2 SASEGT come from the germline V gene. The CDR3 extends over 17 amino acids. CDR3 nucleotides: TGTGCCAGTGTGCGGGGGGAAGACGTGGGGGTTGGCTATGGCTACACCTTC. Protein: CASVRGEDVGVGYGYTF.

Details on this clonotype: A read error is possible here, since a much larger clone lies one base away. The V and J genes are TRBV6-5 and TRBJ1-5; D perhaps matches TRBD1 (5 bases). The V end lost 5 bases, the J end lost 4 bases, and 18 bases lay between the germline ends. Germline CDR1 MNHEY, CDR2 SVGAGI. This CDR3 region has 16 residues. The CDR3 region is CASSNRDDKFNQPQHF. CDR3 in DNA: TGTGCCAGCAGTAACCGGGACGACAAATTTAATCAGCCCCAGCATTTT.

The chain combines TRBV14 with TRBJ1-6; no clear D gene. The CDR3 runs to 14 residues. V lost 0 bases and J lost 6, with 6 bases in between. Germline lookup yields CDR1 SGHDN and CDR2 FVKESK. CDR3 coding DNA: TGTGCCAGCAGCCAAGAGGTGCTTAATTCACCCCTCCACTTT. It translates to CASSQEVLNSPLHF.

This sequence joins TRBV9 and TRBJ1-1; D uncertain. CDR3 length: 13 residues. V was trimmed by 0 bases and J by 5 bases, leaving 8 bases between them. Looked up from germline, CDR1 is SGDLS and CDR2 is YYNGEE. CDR3 nucleotides: TGTGCCAGCAGCGTAGATGGGGTGACTGAAGCTTTCTTT. The encoded protein is CASSVDGVTEAFF. Variable domain in full (rest from reference TRBV9 and TRBJ1-1): DSGVTQTPKHLITATGQRVTLRCSPRSGDLSVYWYQQSLDQGLQFLIQYYNGEERAKGNILERFSAQQFPDLHSELNLSSLELGDSALYFCASSVDGVTEAFFGQGTRLTVV.

The rearrangement joins TRBV18 to TRBJ2-1; the D gene is possibly TRBD2 (6 bases). Per germline, CDR1 KGHSH and CDR2 LQKENI. Trimming cost V 6 bases and J 8 bases, with 11 bases left between them. This CDR3 is built from 12 residues. CDR3 nucleotide sequence: TGTGCCAGCTCTACTAGCACCGATGAGCAGTTCTTC. Translated, it gives CASSTSTDEQFF.

Details on this clonotype: A much more abundant neighbour one base away suggests this may be a read error. The chain uses TRBV7-2 and TRBJ2-1; TRBD2 matches at 9 bases. CDR1 SGHTA and CDR2 FQGNSA come from the germline V gene. The CDR3 contains 15 residues. The CDR3 sequence is CASSFKAGGNNEQSF. The DNA for the CDR3 is TGTGCCAGCAGCTTTAAAGCGGGAGGCAACAATGAGCAGTCCTTC.

This clonotype has ten or more counts. The chain recombines TRBV5-6 with TRBJ1-4; D gene uncertain. Trimming removed 3 bases at V and 2 bases at J, with 8 bases between. Germline lookup yields CDR1 SGHDT and CDR2 YYEEEE. The CDR3 has 14 residues. CDR3 sequence reads: CASSYGWTNEKLFF. For the CDR3, the DNA is TGTGCCAGCAGCTACGGGTGGACTAATGAAAAACTGTTTTTT.

This clonotype showed up many times. The gene calls are TRBV5-1 and TRBJ2-3; D is tentatively TRBD1 or TRBD2 (6 bases each). V was trimmed by 0 bases and J by 1 base, leaving 9 bases between them. Germline V gene data show CDR1 as SGHRS and CDR2 as YFSETQ. This CDR3 comprises 15 residues. The CDR3 reads CASSLAGARTDTQYF. CDR3 sequence (DNA): TGCGCCAGCAGCTTGGCGGGGGCCCGCACAGATACGCAGTATTTT.

This clonotype was seen ten or more times. This chain links TRBV5-4 with TRBJ2-3, with 11 bases aligning to TRBD2. Germline V gives CDR1 SGHNT, CDR2 YYREEE (reference sequence). Germline trimming cut 4 bases from V and 7 bases from J; bases unmatched to any gene: 11. This CDR3 has 16 residues. The CDR3 bases are TGTGCCAGCAGCAACTTCGGACTAGCGGGTTCAAATACGCAGTATTTT. Encoded protein: CASSNFGLAGSNTQYF.

This chain links TRBV10-3 with TRBJ1-1; D call uncertain. The CDR3 totals 14 residues. The germline gives CDR1 ENHRY, CDR2 SYGVKD. V was cut by 10 bases and J by 0 bases, with 15 bases left in between. CDR3 DNA: TGTGCCAGCACCCCGATCGGATTGAACACTGAAGCTTTCTTT. Encoded protein: CASTPIGLNTEAFF.

This clonotype was counted at least ten times. V usage is TRBV20-1 and J usage is TRBJ1-2; D remains ambiguous. V was shortened by 0 bases and J by 4 bases, with 9 bases between the two germline ends. CDR3 size: 13 residues. In germline, CDR1 is DFQATT, CDR2 SNEGSKA (reference sequence). CDR3: CSARESQRYGYTF. The CDR3 DNA reads as TGCAGTGCTAGAGAGTCCCAGCGCTATGGCTACACCTTC.

With regard to this clonotype: Being one base from a much bigger clone, this may be a read error. The CDR3 does not end in the conserved phenylalanine or tryptophan, so this is likely a read error. The chain is built from TRBV5-1 and TRBJ2-3; D is undetermined. The CDR3 has 16 residues. V lost 0 bases to trimming and J lost 2 bases, with 13 bases between them. The germline V gene encodes CDR1 SGHRS and CDR2 YFSETQ. CDR3 in amino acids: CASSLEFLEYTDTQYL. In nucleotides, the CDR3 is TGCGCCAGCAGCTTGGAATTTTTGGAGTACACAGATACGCAGTATCTT.

About this clonotype itself: One end of the junction does not line up with germline, which may come from a read error. This sequence joins TRBV7-9 and TRBJ2-7; 10 positions agree with TRBD2. The germline gives CDR1 SEHNR, CDR2 FQNEAQ (reference sequence). CDR3 length equals 16 residues. CDR3 bases: TGTGCCAGCAGCCTGGCTAGCGGGGGCACATCCTGCGAGCAGTACTTC. Protein: CASSLASGGTSCEQYF.

This clonotype was counted between two and nine times. The chain carries TRBV6-1 and TRBJ2-1, with a tentative D call TRBD2 (5 bases). Trimming took 7 bases from V and 14 from J, leaving 15 bases between them. The CDR3 length is 11 residues. Germline V gives CDR1 MNHNS, CDR2 SASEGT. This CDR3 is CASTSISGKFF. In DNA, the CDR3 is TGTGCCAGCACCTCGATCTCCGGGAAGTTCTTC.